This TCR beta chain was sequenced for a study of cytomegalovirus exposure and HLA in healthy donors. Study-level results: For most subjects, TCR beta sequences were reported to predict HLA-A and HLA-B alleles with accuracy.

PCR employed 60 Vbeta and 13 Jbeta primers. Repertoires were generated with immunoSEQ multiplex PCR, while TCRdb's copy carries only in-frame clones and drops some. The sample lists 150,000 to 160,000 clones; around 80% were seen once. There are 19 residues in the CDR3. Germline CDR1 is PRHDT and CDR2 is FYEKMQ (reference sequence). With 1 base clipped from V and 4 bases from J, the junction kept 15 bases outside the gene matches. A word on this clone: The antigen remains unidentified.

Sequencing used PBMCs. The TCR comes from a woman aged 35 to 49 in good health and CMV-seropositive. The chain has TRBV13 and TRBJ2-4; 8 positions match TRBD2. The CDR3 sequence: CASSLVGVPRSGMKNIQYF. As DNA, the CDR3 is TGTGCCAGCAGCTTAGTCGGGGTTCCCCGTAGCGGGATGAAAAACATTCAGTACTTC.